A single sample is the source of the 15 T cell receptor beta chains below, sequenced in a study of cytotoxic CD8 clonotypes in ibrutinib-treated CLL. Data came from immunoSEQ multiplex PCR; TCRdb stores just in-frame clones and leaves some out. The table has roughly 250,000 clones, 70% seen once. Sequencing used PBMCs, obtained after 24 months of ibrutinib treatment. The receptors derive from a human donor with chronic lymphocytic leukemia.

CDR3 coding DNA: TGTGCCAGCAGCTTGGCTAGCGGGGACCTCCACGAGCAGTACTTC. Amino acids: CASSLASGDLHEQYF. This sequence joins TRBV7-2 and TRBJ2-7; the match to TRBD2 covers 9 bases. V dropped 3 bases and J dropped 5; count of bases not matched to a gene: 8. CDR1 and CDR2 from the germline V gene are SGHTA and FQGNSA. The CDR3 consists of 15 residues. The whole variable domain, filled in from reference TRBV7-2 and TRBJ2-7, reads GAGVSQSPSNKVTEKGKDVELRCDPISGHTALYWYRQSLGQGLEFLIYFQGNSAPDKSGLPSDRFSAERTGGSVSTLTIQRTQQEDSAVYLCASSLASGDLHEQYFGPGTRLTVT.

The chain couples TRBV15 to TRBJ2-3; possible D gene TRBD1, 6 bases. Per the germline V gene, CDR1 is LNHNV and CDR2 is YYDKDF (reference sequence). This CDR3 is built from 15 residues. Trimming took off 6 bases at V and 0 bases at J, with 13 bases between the two ends. The CDR3 DNA reads TGTGCCACCAGAGGGCCGGGGACAAGCACAGATACGCAGTATTTT. Protein: CATRGPGTSTDTQYF. Combining the CDR3 with reference TRBV15 and TRBJ2-3 gives the whole variable domain DAMVIQNPRYQVTQFGKPVTLSCSQTLNHNVMYWYQQKSSQAPKLLFHYYDKDFNNEADTPDNFQSRRPNTSFCFLDIRSPGLGDTAMYLCATRGPGTSTDTQYFGPGTRLTVL.

V gene TRBV29-1 combines with J gene TRBJ2-7, with 10 positions matching TRBD2. J gave up 2 bases and V 2 bases, and 0 bases lay outside the gene matches. CDR3 length equals 13 residues. Germline CDR1 and CDR2: SQVTM and ANQGSEA. The CDR3 spells CSVETSGTYEQYF. CDR3 nucleotides: TGCAGCGTTGAAACTAGCGGGACCTACGAGCAGTACTTC.

The V call is TRBV18, the J call TRBJ1-2, with 8 positions matching TRBD1. With 4 bases clipped from V and 7 bases from J, the junction kept 2 bases outside the gene matches. The CDR3 sequence is 12 residues long. Per the germline V gene, CDR1 is KGHSH and CDR2 is LQKENI. The CDR3 DNA reads TGTGCCAGCTCACAGGACAGGGCTGGCTACACCTTC. Protein product: CASSQDRAGYTF.

This clone came up a few times. The CDR3 reads CASSEAGRTNYGYTF. DNA for the CDR3: TGTGCCAGCAGTGAAGCGGGCAGAACTAACTATGGCTACACCTTC. The chain uses TRBV2 and TRBJ1-2; D call uncertain. The V gene's germline CDR1 is SNHLY and CDR2 FYNNEI. V shed 0 bases and J shed 0 bases, with 8 bases lying between them. This CDR3 is 15 amino acids long.

The chain has TRBV7-9 and TRBJ1-4; D possibly corresponds to TRBD1 (6 bases). The germline gives CDR1 SEHNR, CDR2 FQNEAQ (reference sequence). The V end was cut by 4 bases, the J end by 8 bases, with 14 bases between. The CDR3 runs to 14 residues. DNA for the CDR3: TGTGCCAGCAGCTCTGCGGGGGGCCGAGAAAAACTGTTTTTT. This sequence encodes CASSSAGGREKLFF.

V and J are TRBV19 and TRBJ1-2, with 7 bases identical to TRBD1. The ends lost 6 bases at V and 7 bases at J; junction bases unmatched: 8. The germline V gene encodes CDR1 LNHDA and CDR2 SQIVND (reference sequence). The CDR3 is made up of 13 amino acids. CDR3 in amino acids: CASRDRTVGGYTF. The CDR3 DNA reads TGTGCCAGTAGGGACAGGACCGTCGGTGGCTACACCTTC.

The chain is built from TRBV11-2 and TRBJ2-7; 10 nucleotides align to TRBD2. CDR1 SGHAT and CDR2 FQNNGV come from the germline V gene. The CDR3 has 13 amino acids. The junction had 7 bases not matched to a gene; V was cut back by 7 bases and J by 7 bases. The CDR3 DNA follows: TGTGCCAGCAAACATCCTAGCGGGGGTGAGCAGTACTTC. Translated, it gives CASKHPSGGEQYF.

This clone was picked up a small number of times. Relative to the germline gene, one junction end is altered; a read error may explain this. The chain links TRBV4-2 to TRBJ2-5; possible D gene TRBD1, 6 bases. Germline CDR1 reads LGHNA; CDR2 reads YNFKEQ. This CDR3 region has 15 residues. The CDR3 is CASSEEERGGETQYF. CDR3 nucleotides: TGTGCCAGCAGCGAAGAAGAGCGAGGGGGAGAAACCCAGTACTTC.

The chain employs TRBV6-1 and TRBJ2-6; the D is unclear. The ends were cut back, 3 bases at V and 0 bases at J, with 9 bases in the middle. CDR1 is MNHNS, CDR2 SASEGT, per germline. The CDR3 totals 16 residues. The CDR3 is CASSEVWGSGANVLTF. The CDR3 nucleotides read TGTGCCAGCAGTGAGGTTTGGGGCTCTGGGGCCAACGTCCTGACTTTC.

The genes are TRBV28 and TRBJ2-7; D possibly corresponds to TRBD1 (5 bases). CDR1 and CDR2 (germline): MDHEN, SYDVKM. The CDR3 is 14 amino acids. V was pared by 3 bases and J by 6 bases, with 15 bases between. The CDR3 nucleotides are TGTGCCAGCAGTTTGTCAGGGTCGGTTCGCGAGCAGTACTTC. Its translation is CASSLSGSVREQYF.

V usage is TRBV9 and J usage is TRBJ2-2; D gene ambiguous. The CDR3 contains 12 residues. Germline V lookup: CDR1 SGDLS, CDR2 YYNGEE. The V and J ends lost 4 bases and 6 bases respectively, with 7 bases between them. CDR3 in amino acids: CASSTPPGELFF. The CDR3 DNA reads TGTGCCAGCAGCACGCCCCCCGGGGAGCTGTTTTTT.

The chain links TRBV5-1 to TRBJ2-7, with 11 nucleotides matching TRBD1. Germline V gene sequence: CDR1 SGHRS, CDR2 YFSETQ. The CDR3 length is 17 residues. Trimming cost V 0 bases and J 4 bases; bases outside gene matches: 9. For the CDR3, the DNA is TGCGCCAGCAGCTTGGGGACAGGGGGCTCAGGGAGATACGAGCAGTACTTC. This codes for CASSLGTGGSGRYEQYF.

The chain has TRBV12-5 and TRBJ2-1; weak D call: TRBD2 (6 bases). Deletions cut 4 bases from V and 8 bases from J, with 12 bases between. CDR1 is LGHNT, CDR2 FRNRAP, per germline. The CDR3 has 13 amino acids. The CDR3 nucleotides are TGTGCTAGTGGTTGGGACTGGGCGGATGAGCAGTTCTTC. Amino acids: CASGWDWADEQFF.

This clone was counted only a few times. The chain has TRBV5-1 and TRBJ1-2; 7 bases map to TRBD1. After removal of 4 bases from V and 10 bases from J, the junction contained 16 bases not matched to a gene. This CDR3 has 15 residues. CDR1 and CDR2 from the germline V gene are SGHRS and YFSETQ. The CDR3 region has the DNA TGCGCCAGCAGCACCGCCCGACAGGGTGAATCGGCCTACACCTTC. This encodes CASSTARQGESAYTF. Full variable domain (rest looked up from reference TRBV5-1 and TRBJ1-2): KAGVTQTPRYLIKTRGQQVTLSCSPISGHRSVSWYQQTPGQGLQFLFEYFSETQRNKGNFPGRFSGRQFSNSRSEMNVSTLELGDSALYLCASSTARQGESAYTFGSGTRLTVV.